Listed here is a single T cell receptor beta chain. This record belongs to a study of blood T cell repertoires in COVID-19. Looking at the study overall: Samples representing acute and convalescent COVID-19 were sourced from the United States, Italy and Spain. From T cells, B-cell-depleted T cells, or PBMCs came the material, which was cDNA or gDNA.

The authors' processing: How many nucleated cells were present was estimated from reference gene primer amplification. Some clones are missing from TCRdb's copy, which holds only in-frame ones; the method was immunoSEQ multiplex PCR. V, J and clone size derive from that table, while D and trimming were established from the DNA sequence. The sample includes some 300,000 clones, about 91% of them seen just once. Germline V gives CDR1 SGHKS, CDR2 YYEKEE (reference sequence). Trimming took 3 bases from V and 3 from J, leaving 15 bases between them. This CDR3 is built from 16 residues. Sequencing was carried out using peripheral blood. The V call is TRBV5-5, the J call TRBJ2-2; TRBD1 is a possible D gene (6 bases). This clonotype was sampled from a young woman who had recovered from COVID-19. The CDR3 DNA reads as TGTGCCAGCAGCTGGTTAAAGGGGGTTGACACCGGGGAGCTGTTTTTT. Protein: CASSWLKGVDTGELFF.